This T cell receptor beta chain was recorded in a study of T cells after yellow fever vaccination. Whole-study results and caveats: A limited proportion of clonotypes was detected within both the CD4 and CD8 compartments. Compared with primary, the secondary response was weaker and peaked at day 5, not 15. Among primary-vaccination clones, most reappeared after the booster, at roughly 95% for CD4 and roughly 90% for CD8.

A 5'RACE template-switching step, the method used to make TCR cDNA, added a universal primer site and UMIs. TCRdb used MiXCR to reprocess the 5' RACE reads, holding one entry per CDR3 protein. The sample contains about 400,000 distinct CDR3 sequences, roughly 11% of which appear only once. Germline V gene lookup returns CDR1 SGDLS and CDR2 YYNGEE. CDR3 size: 14 residues. Between the trimmed V and J ends, which lost 8 bases and 4 bases, there was a span of 18 bases. This clonotype appeared many times. Its antigen remains unknown. Here the sequenced sample was PBMCs, taken on the day of the first yellow fever vaccination. The chain employs TRBV9 and TRBJ1-1, with TRBD1 as a possible D gene (5 bases). This clonotype was obtained from a man between 18 and 35 years old who received the YFV17D yellow fever vaccine. The CDR3 is CARRGGSTGTEAFF. DNA of the CDR3: TGTGCCAGGCGGGGGGGGAGCACGGGCACTGAAGCTTTCTTT. Full variable domain (outside the CDR3, taken from reference TRBV9 and TRBJ1-1): DSGVTQTPKHLITATGQRVTLRCSPRSGDLSVYWYQQSLDQGLQFLIQYYNGEERAKGNILERFSAQQFPDLHSELNLSSLELGDSALYFCARRGGSTGTEAFFGQGTRLTVV.